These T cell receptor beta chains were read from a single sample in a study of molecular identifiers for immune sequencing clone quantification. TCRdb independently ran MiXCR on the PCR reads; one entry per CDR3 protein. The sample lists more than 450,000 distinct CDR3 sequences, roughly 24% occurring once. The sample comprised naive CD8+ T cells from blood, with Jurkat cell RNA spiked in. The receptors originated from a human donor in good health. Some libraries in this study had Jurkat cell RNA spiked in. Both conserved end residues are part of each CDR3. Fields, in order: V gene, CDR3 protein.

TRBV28,CASSGTSGTGYGKLFF
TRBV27,CASSSRLAQETQYF
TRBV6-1,CASSGPGLAGDHSAKNIQYF
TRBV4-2,CASSQEEAGGTYNEQFF
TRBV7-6,CASSSLEAYEQYF
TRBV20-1,CSARSTATYEQYF
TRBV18,CASSPLTDPEAFF
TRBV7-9,CASSLLATETQYF
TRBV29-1,CGVKKAYERYF
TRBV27,CASSGLGGSYNSPLHF
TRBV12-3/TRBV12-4,CASSFPSRGPQDTQYF
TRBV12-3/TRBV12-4,CASSLSLYSERYF
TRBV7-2,CASSAHQAFF
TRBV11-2,CASSLPDSPYEQYF
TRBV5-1,CASSWDRNSYEQYF
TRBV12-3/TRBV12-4,CASSFINSGNTIYF
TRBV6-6,CASSPPDLSGSYNERFF
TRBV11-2,CASGTSGRYNEQFF
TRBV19,CASSISSLGGDYEQYF
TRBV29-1,CSKVGDTYTGELFF
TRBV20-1,CSTYGSYEQYF
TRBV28,CASGIGTRTYGYTF
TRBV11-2,CASTSGFSSYNEQFF
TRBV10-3,CAISGGTSGSHEQYF
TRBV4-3,CASSQGRNSVEQYF
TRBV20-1,CSASDRVSYEQYF
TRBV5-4,CASSFYLEDEKLFF
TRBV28,CASRRAYEQYF
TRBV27,CASSYSGGLNTEAFF
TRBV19,CASSIALAGETDGYTF
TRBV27,CASSVTGGEGQPQHF
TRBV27,CASRGLFYEQYF
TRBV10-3,CAISEPATGPEAFF
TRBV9,CASSTDSNQPQHF
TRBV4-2,CASSQGTAPDQPQHF
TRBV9,CASSAGGRSYEQYF
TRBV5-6,CASGLDETQYF
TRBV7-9,CASRTGTGGGGYTF
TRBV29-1,CSALWGEQYF
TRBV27,CASSLLSSNTEAFF
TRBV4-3,CASSQGLGVSNQPQHF
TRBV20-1,CSARDYPGRGAGELFF
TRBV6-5,CASSLHSGTGGTYEQYF
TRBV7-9,CASSLVELSTGTQYF
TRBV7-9,CAGQEGTATDTQYF
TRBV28,CASTAAEGIMSTDTQYF
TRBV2,CASNDRSTDTQYF
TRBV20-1,CSAYRRQSSYEQYF
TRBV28,CASSSDDSLNTDTQYF
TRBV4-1,CASSQDWGLGNTEAFF
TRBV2,CASSHGARGTHEQYF